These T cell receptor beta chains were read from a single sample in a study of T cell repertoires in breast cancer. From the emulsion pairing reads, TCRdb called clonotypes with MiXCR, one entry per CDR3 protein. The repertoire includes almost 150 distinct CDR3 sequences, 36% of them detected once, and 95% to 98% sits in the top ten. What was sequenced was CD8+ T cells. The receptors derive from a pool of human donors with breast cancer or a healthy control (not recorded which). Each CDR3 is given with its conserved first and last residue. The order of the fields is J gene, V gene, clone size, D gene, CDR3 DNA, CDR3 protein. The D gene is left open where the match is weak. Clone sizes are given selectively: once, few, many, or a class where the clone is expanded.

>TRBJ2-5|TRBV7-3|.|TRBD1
TGTGCCAGCAGCTCGACAGGGGGCTTTCAAGAGACCCAGTACTTC
CASSSTGGFQETQYF
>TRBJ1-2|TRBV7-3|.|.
TGTGCCAGTAGCTTAAACGGGTTCTATGGCTACACCTTC
CASSLNGFYGYTF
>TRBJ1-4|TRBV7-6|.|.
TGTGCCGGCAGCGCTCCGACGGCTAATGAAAAACTGTTTTTT
CAGSAPTANEKLFF
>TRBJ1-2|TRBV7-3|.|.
TGTGCCAGTATCTTAATTGGGGTCTATGGCTACACCTTC
CASILIGVYGYTF
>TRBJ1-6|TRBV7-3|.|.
TGTGCCAGCAGCTTAACTGAAGGAGGAAATTCACCCCTCCACTTT
CASSLTEGGNSPLHF
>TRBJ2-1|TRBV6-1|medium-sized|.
TGTGCCAGCAACTGGAGGGCCATTATTAATGAGCAGTTCTTC
CASNWRAIINEQFF
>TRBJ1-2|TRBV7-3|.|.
TGCGCCAGCAGCTTTAACGGGGGCTATGGCTACAACTTC
CASSFNGGYGYNF
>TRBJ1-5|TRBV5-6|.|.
TGTGCCAGCAGCTTGGGTGATCAGCCCCAGCATTTT
CASSLGDQPQHF
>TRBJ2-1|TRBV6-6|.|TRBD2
TGTGCCAGCAACGGGAGGGCCATTACCACTGAGCTGTTCTTC
CASNGRAITTELFF
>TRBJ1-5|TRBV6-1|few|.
TGTGCCAGCAGTTCCGGCCATGGCGGCAATCAGCCCCAGCATTTT
CASSSGHGGNQPQHF
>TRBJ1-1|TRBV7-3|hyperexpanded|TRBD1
TGTGCCAGCAGCTTGACAGGGGGCATGAACACTGAAGCTTTCTTT
CASSLTGGMNTEAFF
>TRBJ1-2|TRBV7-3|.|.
TGTGTCAGTAGCTTAAACGGGGGCTATGGCTACAACTTC
CVSSLNGGYGYNF
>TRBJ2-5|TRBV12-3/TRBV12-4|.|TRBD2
TGTGCCAGCAGCGAGCGGGGGCTACAAGAGACCCAGTACTTC
CASSERGLQETQYF
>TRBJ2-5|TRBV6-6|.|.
TGTGCCAGCAGTTACTCGGAGGGCCCCGAGGACTTC
CASSYSEGPEDF
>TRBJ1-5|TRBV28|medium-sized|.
TGTGCCAGCTTTGATCGAATGGTGAACCGGGGCCAGTCCCAGCATTTT
CASFDRMVNRGQSQHF
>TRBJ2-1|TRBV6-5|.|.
TGTGCCAGCAACTTGAGGGCCATTAACATTGAGCAGTGCTTC
CASNLRAINIEQCF
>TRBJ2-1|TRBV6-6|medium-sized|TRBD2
TGTGCTATCAACGGGAGGGCCATTAACAATGAGCAGTTCTTC
CAINGRAINNEQFF
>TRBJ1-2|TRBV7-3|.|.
TGTGCCAGCAGCTTAAGCGGGGGTTATGGCTACACTTTC
CASSLSGGYGYTF
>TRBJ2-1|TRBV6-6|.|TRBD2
TGTGGCAGCAACGGGAGGGGCATTAACAATGAGCAGTTTTTC
CGSNGRGINNEQFF
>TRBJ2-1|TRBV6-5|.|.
TGTGCAATCAACTGGAGGGCCATTAACAATGAGCAGTTCTTC
CAINWRAINNEQFF
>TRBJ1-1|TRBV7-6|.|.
TGTGCCAGCAGCTTAAGACGCAGCACTGAAGCTTTCTTT
CASSLRRSTEAFF
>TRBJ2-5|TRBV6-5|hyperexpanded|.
TGTGCCAGCAGTCCTCCGGGCCACATTCAAGAGACCCAGTACTTC
CASSPPGHIQETQYF
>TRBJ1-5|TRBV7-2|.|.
TGTGCCAGCAGCTTAGCGCTACAGGGCAATCAGCCCCAGCATTTT
CASSLALQGNQPQHF
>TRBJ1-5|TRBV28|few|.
TGTGCCAGCAGTAGGAAGGGTCAGCCCCAGCATTTT
CASSRKGQPQHF
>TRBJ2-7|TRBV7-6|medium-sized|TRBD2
TGTGCCAGCAGCTTGCCGGGACTAGCAGGCGAGCAGTACTTC
CASSLPGLAGEQYF
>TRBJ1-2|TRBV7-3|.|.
TGTGCCTGTAGCTTAAACGGGGGCTATGGCTACGCCTTC
CACSLNGGYGYAF
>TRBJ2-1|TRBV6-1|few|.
TGTGCCAGCAACGGTATGGCCATTAAAAATGAGCAGTTCTTC
CASNGMAIKNEQFF
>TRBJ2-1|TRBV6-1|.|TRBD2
TGTGCCAGCAGCGGGAGGGCCATTAAAAATGAGCATTTCTTC
CASSGRAIKNEHFF
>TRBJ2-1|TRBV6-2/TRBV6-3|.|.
TGTGCCAGCAACGGGATGGCTATTTACAATGAGCAGTTCTTC
CASNGMAIYNEQFF
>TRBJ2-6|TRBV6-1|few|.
TGTGCCAGCAGTTACAGCTCTGGGGCCAACGTCCTGACTTTC
CASSYSSGANVLTF
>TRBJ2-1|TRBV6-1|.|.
TGTGTCTGTAACGGGATGGCTATTAACAATGAGCAGTTCTTC
CVCNGMAINNEQFF
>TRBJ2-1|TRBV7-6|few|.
TGTGCCAGCAACACGGAGGGCCAGCTTGATGAGCAGTTCTTC
CASNTEGQLDEQFF
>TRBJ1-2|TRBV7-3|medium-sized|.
TGTGCCAGCAGCTTAAACGGGGGTTATGGCTTCACCTTT
CASSLNGGYGFTF
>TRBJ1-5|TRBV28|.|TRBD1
TGTGCCAGTAGTTCGGGACAGGGAAGCAATCAGCCCCAGCATTTT
CASSSGQGSNQPQHF
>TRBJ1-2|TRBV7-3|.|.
TGTACTAGCAGCTTAAACGGGGGTTATGACTTCACATTT
CTSSLNGGYDFTF
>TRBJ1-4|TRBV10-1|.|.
TGCGCCAGCAGTGCAGACAGGTCTGGGCTGTTTTTT
CASSADRSGLFF
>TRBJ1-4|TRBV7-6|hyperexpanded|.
TGTGCCAGCAGCGCCCTGACGGCTAATGAAAAACTGTTTTTT
CASSALTANEKLFF
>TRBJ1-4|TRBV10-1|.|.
TGCGCCAGCTGTGCAGACAGGTCTGAACTTTTTTTT
CASCADRSELFF
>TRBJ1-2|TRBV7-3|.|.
TGTGCCAGCAGCTTTAACGTGGGTTATGGCTACACCTTC
CASSFNVGYGYTF
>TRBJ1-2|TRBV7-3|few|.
TGTGCCAGCAGCTTAAAAGGGGGTTATGGCTTCACCTTC
CASSLKGGYGFTF
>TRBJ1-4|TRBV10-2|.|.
TGCGACAGCATTGTAGACAGGTCTGAACTTTTTTTT
CDSIVDRSELFF
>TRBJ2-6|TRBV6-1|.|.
TGTGCCAGCAGTTACAGCCCTGGGGCCAACGTCCTGACTTTC
CASSYSPGANVLTF
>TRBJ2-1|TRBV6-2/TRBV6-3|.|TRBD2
TGTGCCGGCAGAGGGAGGGCCATTAACAATGAGCAGTTCTTC
CAGRGRAINNEQFF
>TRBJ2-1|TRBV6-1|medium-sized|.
TGTGCCAGCAGCTTGAGGGCCATTAACAATGAGCAGTTCTTC
CASSLRAINNEQFF
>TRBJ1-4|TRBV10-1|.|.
TGCGACAGCAGTGCAGACAGGTCTGACCTGTTTTTT
CDSSADRSDLFF
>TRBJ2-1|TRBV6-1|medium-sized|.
TGTGCCAGCAACTTGAGGGTCATTAACAATGAGCAGTTCTTC
CASNLRVINNEQFF
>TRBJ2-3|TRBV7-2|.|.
TGTGCCAGCAGCCCCCCGTCGGGAGATACGCAGTATTTT
CASSPPSGDTQYF
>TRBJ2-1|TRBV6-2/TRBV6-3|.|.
TGTGCCAGCAACGAGAGGGCCTTTAACAATGAGCAGTCCTTC
CASNERAFNNEQSF
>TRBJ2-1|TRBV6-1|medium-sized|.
TGTGCCAGCAACGGTATGGCCATTAACAATGAGCAGTTCTTC
CASNGMAINNEQFF
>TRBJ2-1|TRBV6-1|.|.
TGTGCCAGCAACGGAAGGGCCATTAAAAATGAGCGGTTCTTC
CASNGRAIKNERFF
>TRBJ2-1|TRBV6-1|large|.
TGTGCCAGCAACTTGAGGGCCATTAACAATGAGCAGTTCTTC
CASNLRAINNEQFF
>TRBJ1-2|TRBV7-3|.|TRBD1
TGTGCCAGCAGCTTAAAAGGGGGCTATGGCTATGCCTTC
CASSLKGGYGYAF
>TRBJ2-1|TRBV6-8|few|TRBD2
TGTGTCTGCAACGGGAGGTTCATTAACAATGAGCAGTTCTTT
CVCNGRFINNEQFF
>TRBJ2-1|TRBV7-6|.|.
TGCGCCAGCAGCTCGGAGGGCCAGCTTGGTGAGCAGTCCTTC
CASSSEGQLGEQSF
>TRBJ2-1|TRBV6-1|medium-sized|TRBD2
TGTGCCAGCTACGGGAGGGTCATTAACAATGAGCAGTTCTTC
CASYGRVINNEQFF